This TCR beta chain originates from a study of breast tumors, draining lymph nodes, adjacent tissues. Regarding the study as a whole: Luminal-like breast cancer showed significantly greater tumor-nontumor repertoire similarity than basal-like breast cancer did.

TCRdb independently ran MiXCR on the multiplex PCR reads; one entry per CDR3 protein. The sample carries approximately 90,000 distinct CDR3 sequences, more than 25% recorded once. The lymph nodes were axillary draining lymph nodes from breast cancer patients. This clonotype was observed many times. What it recognizes is unknown. Deletions cut 3 bases from V and 5 bases from J, with 14 bases between. This CDR3 is built from 14 residues. The germline CDR1 and CDR2 sequences are MGHRA and YSYEKL. V usage is TRBV4-1 and J usage is TRBJ2-7; D possibly corresponds to TRBD1 (5 bases). The sample consisted of axillary lymph node tissue. The receptor's source is a female donor with breast cancer. Some clones in this sample may be carry-over from other donors' samples. The CDR3 coding sequence is TGCGCCAGCAGCCAGTGGGCCAGGGCTCACGAGCAGTACTTC. Its protein is CASSQWARAHEQYF.